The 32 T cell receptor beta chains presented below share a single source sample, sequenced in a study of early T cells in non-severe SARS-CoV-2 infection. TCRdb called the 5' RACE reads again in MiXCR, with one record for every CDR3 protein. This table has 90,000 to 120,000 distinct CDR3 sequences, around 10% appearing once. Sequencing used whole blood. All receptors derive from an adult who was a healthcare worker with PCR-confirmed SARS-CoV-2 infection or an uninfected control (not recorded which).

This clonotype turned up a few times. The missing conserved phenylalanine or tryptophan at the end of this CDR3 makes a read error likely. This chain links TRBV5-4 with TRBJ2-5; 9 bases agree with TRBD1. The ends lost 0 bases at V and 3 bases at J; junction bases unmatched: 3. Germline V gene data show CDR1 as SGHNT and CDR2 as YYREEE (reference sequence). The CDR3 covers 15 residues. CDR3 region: CASSLDRGREETQYY. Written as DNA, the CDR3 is TGTGCCAGCAGCTTGGACAGGGGGCGGGAAGAGACCCAGTACTAC.

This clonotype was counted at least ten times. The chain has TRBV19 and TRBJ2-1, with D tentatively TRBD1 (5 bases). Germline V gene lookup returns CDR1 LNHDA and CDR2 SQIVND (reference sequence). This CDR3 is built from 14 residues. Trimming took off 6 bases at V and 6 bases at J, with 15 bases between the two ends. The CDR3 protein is CASRPTGSRNEQFF. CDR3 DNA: TGTGCCAGTAGGCCTACAGGTTCCCGCAATGAGCAGTTCTTC.

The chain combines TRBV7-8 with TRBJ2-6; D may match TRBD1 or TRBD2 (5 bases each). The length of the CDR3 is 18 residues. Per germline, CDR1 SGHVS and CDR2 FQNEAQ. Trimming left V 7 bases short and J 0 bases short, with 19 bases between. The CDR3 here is CASTSTGRPPSGANVLTF. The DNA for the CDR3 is TGTGCCAGCACCTCTACGGGACGCCCTCCCTCTGGGGCCAACGTCCTGACTTTC.

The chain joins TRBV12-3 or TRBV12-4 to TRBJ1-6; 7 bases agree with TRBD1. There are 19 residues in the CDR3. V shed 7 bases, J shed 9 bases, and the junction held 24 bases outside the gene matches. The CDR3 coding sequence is TGTGCCAGCAAGGAAGGGACTAATGCACGACAGGGTTTGAGTTCACCCCTCCACTTT. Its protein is CASKEGTNARQGLSSPLHF.

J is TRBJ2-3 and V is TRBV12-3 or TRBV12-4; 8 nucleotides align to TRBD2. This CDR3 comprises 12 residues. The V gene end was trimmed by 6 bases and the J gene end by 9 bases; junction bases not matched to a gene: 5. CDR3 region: CASRNSGATQYF. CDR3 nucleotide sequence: TGTGCCAGCAGAAATAGCGGGGCGACGCAGTATTTT.

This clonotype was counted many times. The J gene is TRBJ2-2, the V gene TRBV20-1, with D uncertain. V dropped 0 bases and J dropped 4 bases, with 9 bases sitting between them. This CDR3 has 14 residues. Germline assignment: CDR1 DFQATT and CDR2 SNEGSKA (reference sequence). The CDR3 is CSARDGLGTGELFF. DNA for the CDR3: TGCAGTGCTAGAGACGGGCTCGGCACCGGGGAGCTGTTTTTT.

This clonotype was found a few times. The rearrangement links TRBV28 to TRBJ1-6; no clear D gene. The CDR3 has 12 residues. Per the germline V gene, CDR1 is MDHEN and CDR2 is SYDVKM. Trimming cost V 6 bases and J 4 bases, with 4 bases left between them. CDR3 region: CASRQYNSPLHF. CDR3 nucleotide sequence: TGTGCCAGCAGGCAGTATAATTCACCCCTCCACTTT. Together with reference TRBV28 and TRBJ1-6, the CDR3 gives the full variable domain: DVKVTQSSRYLVKRTGEKVFLECVQDMDHENMFWYRQDPGLGLRLIYFSYDVKMKEKGDIPEGYSVSREKKERFSLILESASTNQTSMYLCASRQYNSPLHFGNGTRLTVT.

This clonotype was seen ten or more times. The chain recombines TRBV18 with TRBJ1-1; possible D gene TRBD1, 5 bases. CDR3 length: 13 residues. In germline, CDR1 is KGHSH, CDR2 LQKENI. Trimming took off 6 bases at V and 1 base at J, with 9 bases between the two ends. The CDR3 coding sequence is TGTGCCAGCTCTCGGGACTGGAACACTGAAGCTTTCTTT. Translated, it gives CASSRDWNTEAFF. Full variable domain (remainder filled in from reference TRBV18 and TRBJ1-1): NAGVMQNPRHLVRRRGQEARLRCSPMKGHSHVYWYRQLPEEGLKFMVYLQKENIIDESGMPKERFSAEFPKEGPSILRIQQVVRGDSAAYFCASSRDWNTEAFFGQGTRLTVV.

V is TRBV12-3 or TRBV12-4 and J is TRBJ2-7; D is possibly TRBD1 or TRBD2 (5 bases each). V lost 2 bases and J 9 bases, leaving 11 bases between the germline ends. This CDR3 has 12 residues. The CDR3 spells CASSLRGELQYF. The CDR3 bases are TGTGCCAGCAGTTTACGGGGCGAGTTGCAGTACTTC.

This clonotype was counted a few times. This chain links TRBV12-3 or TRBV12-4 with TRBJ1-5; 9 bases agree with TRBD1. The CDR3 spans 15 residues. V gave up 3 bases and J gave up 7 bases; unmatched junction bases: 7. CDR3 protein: CASSFGDRVRQPQHF. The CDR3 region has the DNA TGTGCCAGCAGTTTCGGGGACAGGGTCCGACAGCCCCAGCATTTT.

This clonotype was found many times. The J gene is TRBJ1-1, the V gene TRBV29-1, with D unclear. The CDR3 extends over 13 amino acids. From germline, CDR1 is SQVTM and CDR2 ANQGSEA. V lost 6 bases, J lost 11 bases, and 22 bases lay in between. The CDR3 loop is CSVALRGSSWAFF. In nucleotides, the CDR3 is TGCAGCGTAGCCCTACGAGGGAGTTCCTGGGCTTTCTTT.

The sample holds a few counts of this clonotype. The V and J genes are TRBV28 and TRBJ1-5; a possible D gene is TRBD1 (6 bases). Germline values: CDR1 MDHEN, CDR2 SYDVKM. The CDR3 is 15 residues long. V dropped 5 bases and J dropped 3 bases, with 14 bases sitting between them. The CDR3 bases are TGTGCCAGCAGTCCACAGGGTCGTTTCAATCAGCCCCAGCATTTT. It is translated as CASSPQGRFNQPQHF.

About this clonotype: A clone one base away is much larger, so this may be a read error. The CDR3 loop reads CASSQGILSGNTIYF. CDR3 nucleotides: TGTGCCAGCAGCCAGGGGATACTCTCTGGAAACACCATATATTTT. The V gene is TRBV3-1, the J gene TRBJ1-3; D unresolved. Deletions cut 3 bases from V and 0 bases from J, with 9 bases between. The length of the CDR3 is 15 residues. Per germline, CDR1 LGHDT and CDR2 YNNKEL (reference sequence).

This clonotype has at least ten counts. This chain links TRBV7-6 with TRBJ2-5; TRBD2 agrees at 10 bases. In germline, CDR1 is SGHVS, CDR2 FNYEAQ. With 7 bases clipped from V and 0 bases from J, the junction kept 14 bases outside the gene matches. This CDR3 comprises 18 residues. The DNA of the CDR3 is TGTGCCAGCACAGACCGACTAGCGGGTGACCCGTACCAAGAGACCCAGTACTTC. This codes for CASTDRLAGDPYQETQYF.

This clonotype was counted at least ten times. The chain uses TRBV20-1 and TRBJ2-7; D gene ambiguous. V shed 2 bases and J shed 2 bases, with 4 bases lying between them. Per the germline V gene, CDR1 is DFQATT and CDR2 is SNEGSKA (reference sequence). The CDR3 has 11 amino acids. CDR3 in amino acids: CSARLAYEQYF. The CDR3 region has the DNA TGCAGTGCTAGATTGGCCTACGAGCAGTACTTC.

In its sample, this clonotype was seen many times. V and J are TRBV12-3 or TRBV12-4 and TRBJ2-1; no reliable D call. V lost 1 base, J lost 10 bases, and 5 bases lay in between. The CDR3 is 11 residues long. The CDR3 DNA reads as TGTGCCAGCAGTTTAGGGGCCGAGCAGTTCTTC. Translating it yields CASSLGAEQFF.

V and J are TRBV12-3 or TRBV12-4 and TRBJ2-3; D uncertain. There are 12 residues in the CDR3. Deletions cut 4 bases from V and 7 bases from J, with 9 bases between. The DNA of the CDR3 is TGTGCCAGCAGTTCCCATAGGAATACGCAGTATTTT. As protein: CASSSHRNTQYF.

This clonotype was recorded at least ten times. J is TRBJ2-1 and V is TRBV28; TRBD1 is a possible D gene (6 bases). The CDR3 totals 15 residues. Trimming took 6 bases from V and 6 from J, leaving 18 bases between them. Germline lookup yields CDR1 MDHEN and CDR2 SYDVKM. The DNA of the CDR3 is TGTGCCAGCAGCCCGGGACAAACGACCATCAATGAGCAGTTCTTC. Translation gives CASSPGQTTINEQFF.

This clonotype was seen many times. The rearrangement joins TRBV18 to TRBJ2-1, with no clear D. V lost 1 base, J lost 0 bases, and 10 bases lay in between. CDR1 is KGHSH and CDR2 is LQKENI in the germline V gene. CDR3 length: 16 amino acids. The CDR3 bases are TGTGCCAGCTCACCACGTGGCACCCGCTCCTACAATGAGCAGTTCTTC. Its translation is CASSPRGTRSYNEQFF.

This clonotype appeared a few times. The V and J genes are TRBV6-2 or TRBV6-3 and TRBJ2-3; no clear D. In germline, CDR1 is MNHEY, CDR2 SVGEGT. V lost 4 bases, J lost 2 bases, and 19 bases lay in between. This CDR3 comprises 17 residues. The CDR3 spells CASSSRRASTSTDTQYF. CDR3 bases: TGTGCCAGCAGTTCCCGCCGGGCCTCAACATCCACAGATACGCAGTATTTT.

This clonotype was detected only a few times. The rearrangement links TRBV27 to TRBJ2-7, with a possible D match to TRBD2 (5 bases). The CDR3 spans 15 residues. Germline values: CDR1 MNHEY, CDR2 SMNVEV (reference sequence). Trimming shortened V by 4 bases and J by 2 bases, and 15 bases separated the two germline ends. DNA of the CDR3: TGTGCCAGCAGTTCGCGGACTGCGCGGCCCTACGAGCAGTACTTC. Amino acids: CASSSRTARPYEQYF.

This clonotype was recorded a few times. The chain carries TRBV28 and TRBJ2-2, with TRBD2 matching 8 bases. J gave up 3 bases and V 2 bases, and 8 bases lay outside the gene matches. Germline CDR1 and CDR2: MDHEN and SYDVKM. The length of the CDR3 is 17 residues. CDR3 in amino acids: CASSLRPSGYHTGELFF. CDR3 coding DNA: TGTGCCAGCAGTTTACGGCCTAGCGGGTACCACACCGGGGAGCTGTTTTTT.

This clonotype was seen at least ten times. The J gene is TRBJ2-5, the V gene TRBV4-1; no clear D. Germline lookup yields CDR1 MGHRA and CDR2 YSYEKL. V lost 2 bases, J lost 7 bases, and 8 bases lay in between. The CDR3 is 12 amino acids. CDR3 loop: CASSQLLGTQYF. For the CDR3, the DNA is TGCGCCAGCAGCCAATTACTCGGGACCCAGTACTTC.

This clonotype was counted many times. Written as DNA, the CDR3 is TGTGCCATCTATGGTTGGGACTATGGCTACACCTTC. Amino acids: CAIYGWDYGYTF. V gene TRBV6-6 combines with J gene TRBJ1-2; D is unresolved. This CDR3 region has 12 residues. The germline gives CDR1 MNHNY, CDR2 SVGAGI (reference sequence). V lost 10 bases, J lost 3 bases, and 12 bases lay in between.

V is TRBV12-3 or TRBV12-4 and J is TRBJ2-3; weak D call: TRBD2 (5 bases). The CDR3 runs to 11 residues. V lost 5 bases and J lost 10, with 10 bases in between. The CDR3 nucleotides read TGTGCCAGCAGTCAGGACTTCGCGCAGTATTTT. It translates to CASSQDFAQYF.

The CDR3 sequence is CASSSDRGQPQHF. The CDR3 region has the DNA TGTGCCAGCAGTTCAGACAGGGGTCAGCCCCAGCATTTT. The V gene is TRBV6-1, the J gene TRBJ1-5; 8 bases are shared with TRBD1. Unmatched junction bases numbered 3, after V lost 5 bases and J lost 6 bases. Per the germline V gene, CDR1 is MNHNS and CDR2 is SASEGT. The CDR3 consists of 13 residues.

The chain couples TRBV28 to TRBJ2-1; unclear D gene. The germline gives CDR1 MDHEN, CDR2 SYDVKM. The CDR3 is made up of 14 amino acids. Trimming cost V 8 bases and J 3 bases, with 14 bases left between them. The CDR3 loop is CASSEAAHYNEQFF. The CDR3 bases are TGTGCCAGCTCAGAGGCGGCCCACTACAATGAGCAGTTCTTC.

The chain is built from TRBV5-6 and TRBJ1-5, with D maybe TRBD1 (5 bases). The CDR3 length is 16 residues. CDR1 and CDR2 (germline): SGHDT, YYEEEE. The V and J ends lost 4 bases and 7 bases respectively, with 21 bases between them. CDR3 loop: CASSLSGGGFGQPQHF. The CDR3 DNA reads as TGTGCCAGCAGCCTGTCAGGTGGGGGTTTCGGCCAGCCCCAGCATTTT.

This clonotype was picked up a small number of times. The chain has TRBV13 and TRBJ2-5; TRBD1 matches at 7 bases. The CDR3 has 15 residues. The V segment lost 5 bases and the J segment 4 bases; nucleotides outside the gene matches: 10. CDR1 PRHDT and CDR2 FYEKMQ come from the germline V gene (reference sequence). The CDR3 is CASSPRQGLGETQYF. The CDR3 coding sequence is TGTGCCAGCAGCCCGAGACAGGGTCTAGGAGAGACCCAGTACTTC.

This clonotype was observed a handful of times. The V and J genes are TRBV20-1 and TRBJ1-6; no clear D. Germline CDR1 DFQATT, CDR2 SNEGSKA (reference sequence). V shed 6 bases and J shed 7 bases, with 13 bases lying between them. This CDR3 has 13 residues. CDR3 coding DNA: TGCAGTGCGCCGGGCCACGTGAATTCACCCCTCCACTTT. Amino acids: CSAPGHVNSPLHF.

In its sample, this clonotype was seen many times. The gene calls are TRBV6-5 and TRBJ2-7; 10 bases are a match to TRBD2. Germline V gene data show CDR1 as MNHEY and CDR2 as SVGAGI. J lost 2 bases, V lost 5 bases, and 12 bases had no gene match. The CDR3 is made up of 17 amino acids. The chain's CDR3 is CASSASRASGSTYEQYF. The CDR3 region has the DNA TGTGCCAGCAGTGCCTCCCGGGCTAGCGGGAGTACCTACGAGCAGTACTTC.

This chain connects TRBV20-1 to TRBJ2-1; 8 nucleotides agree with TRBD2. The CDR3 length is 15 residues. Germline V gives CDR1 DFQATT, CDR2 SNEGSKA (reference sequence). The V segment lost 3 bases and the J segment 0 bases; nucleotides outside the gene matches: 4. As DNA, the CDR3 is TGCAGTGCTAGCGGGAGGGCCCCCTCCTACAATGAGCAGTTCTTC. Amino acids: CSASGRAPSYNEQFF.